The next 26 T cell receptor beta chains were all read from a single sample in a study of cytomegalovirus exposure and HLA in healthy donors. Amplification used 60 Vbeta primers and 13 Jbeta primers. Here immunoSEQ multiplex PCR was the method, and the copy in TCRdb shows in-frame clones only, minus some. Here the sample spans under 150,000 clones, just under 80% being singletons. The sample taken for sequencing was PBMCs. These receptors came from a young woman in good health and CMV-seronegative.

The chain is built from TRBV9 and TRBJ2-2; no clear D. CDR1 is SGDLS, CDR2 YYNGEE, per germline. Trimming cost V 4 bases and J 0 bases, with 10 bases left between them. This CDR3 contains 15 residues. The DNA for the CDR3 is TGTGCCAGCAGCTTCGGTTCTACGAACACCGGGGAGCTGTTTTTT. It is translated as CASSFGSTNTGELFF.

The gene calls are TRBV7-8 and TRBJ2-7; possible D gene TRBD1, 5 bases. V was clipped by 4 bases and J by 2 bases, with 21 bases between them. CDR1 and CDR2 (germline): SGHVS, FQNEAQ. The CDR3 contains 17 residues. For the CDR3, the DNA is TGTGCCAGCAGCTGGAACGCGCCTAGGGGATCTACCTACGAGCAGTACTTC. Amino acids: CASSWNAPRGSTYEQYF.

The chain uses TRBV5-4 and TRBJ2-1, with TRBD2 matching 9 bases. The CDR3 is 16 amino acids. Trimming cost V 4 bases and J 0 bases; bases outside gene matches: 5. Germline CDR1 SGHNT, CDR2 YYREEE (reference sequence). Here the CDR3 reads CASSVSGGSSYNEQFF. CDR3 bases: TGTGCCAGCAGCGTTAGCGGGGGAAGCTCCTACAATGAGCAGTTCTTC.

The chain recombines TRBV6-6 with TRBJ1-2; D is unresolved. The V gene lost 0 bases and the J gene lost 8 bases, with 4 bases spanning the gap. CDR3 size: 11 residues. CDR1 MNHNY and CDR2 SVGAGI come from the germline V gene (reference sequence). As DNA, the CDR3 is TGTGCCAGCAGTTACTCGGCCGGCTACACCTTC. Its translation: CASSYSAGYTF.

This chain links TRBV10-3 with TRBJ1-2; a weak D match, TRBD1 (5 bases). Trimming cost V 6 bases and J 4 bases, with 18 bases left between them. This CDR3 comprises 15 residues. Germline CDR1 is ENHRY and CDR2 is SYGVKD. CDR3 DNA: TGTGCCATCAGCGAAACGGGGAGGGGTGGCTATGGCTACACCTTC. Translation: CAISETGRGGYGYTF.

The chain employs TRBV5-6 and TRBJ1-3; tentatively, D is TRBD1 (6 bases). This CDR3 is 16 amino acids long. Germline V CDR1 and CDR2: SGHDT, YYEEEE. With 2 bases removed from V and 0 bases from J, the gap between germline ends came to 12 bases. The CDR3 sequence: CASSLSWTVSGNTIYF. In nucleotides, the CDR3 is TGTGCCAGCAGCTTATCCTGGACAGTCTCTGGAAACACCATATATTTT.

About this clone itself: Sequence at one end of the junction differs from germline and may be a read error. The chain uses TRBV6-5 and TRBJ2-6, with 8 nucleotides matching TRBD1. Germline loops: CDR1 MNHEY, CDR2 SVGAGI. CDR3 length: 15 amino acids. The CDR3 loop reads CASSYSNTGGNVLTF. CDR3 DNA sequence: TGTGCCAGCAGTTACTCGAATACAGGGGGCAACGTCCTGACTTTC.

There are many counts of this clone. J is TRBJ2-3 and V is TRBV5-1; tentative D call: TRBD1 (5 bases). The CDR3 has 16 residues. Trimming left V 5 bases short and J 0 bases short, with 16 bases between. Per the germline V gene, CDR1 is SGHRS and CDR2 is YFSETQ. The CDR3: CASRFGQSTSTDTQYF. Here the CDR3 DNA reads TGCGCCAGCAGGTTCGGACAATCCACTAGCACAGATACGCAGTATTTT.

This chain connects TRBV5-4 to TRBJ2-7; TRBD2 is a possible D gene (7 bases). Germline V lookup: CDR1 SGHNT, CDR2 YYREEE (reference sequence). This CDR3 comprises 15 residues. V was clipped by 2 bases and J by 0 bases, with 12 bases between them. In DNA form, the CDR3 reads TGTGCCAGCAGCTTTGGGGGGGGCATCTCCTACGAGCAGTACTTC. Translated, it gives CASSFGGGISYEQYF.

The chain recombines TRBV5-1 with TRBJ2-1, with 7 bases identical to TRBD2. The V and J ends lost 3 bases and 1 base, in that order; junction bases with no gene match: 4. Germline CDR1 SGHRS, CDR2 YFSETQ. This CDR3 contains 15 residues. CDR3: CASSYTSESYNEQFF. In DNA form, the CDR3 reads TGCGCCAGCAGCTATACTAGCGAATCCTACAATGAGCAGTTCTTC.

V gene TRBV6-1 combines with J gene TRBJ2-7; TRBD2 aligns across 10 bases. The V segment lost 7 bases and the J segment 6 bases; nucleotides outside the gene matches: 12. The CDR3 spans 15 residues. The germline V gene encodes CDR1 MNHNS and CDR2 SASEGT. CDR3: CASTGWELAGSEQYF. Here the CDR3 DNA reads TGTGCCAGCACCGGTTGGGAACTAGCGGGATCCGAGCAGTACTTC.

This clone has only one observation. The rearrangement links TRBV9 to TRBJ1-2; D possibly corresponds to TRBD1 (5 bases). CDR3 length equals 14 residues. Germline assignment: CDR1 SGDLS and CDR2 YYNGEE. The V end lost 4 bases, the J end lost 3 bases, and 13 bases lay between the germline ends. The CDR3 here is CASSPAGNDYGYTF. CDR3 DNA: TGTGCCAGCAGCCCCGCAGGGAACGACTATGGCTACACCTTC.

This chain uses TRBV7-9 with TRBJ1-2; no clear D. The CDR3 totals 14 residues. Germline V gives CDR1 SEHNR, CDR2 FQNEAQ (reference sequence). Trimming took off 1 base at V and 6 bases at J, with 12 bases between the two ends. The CDR3 DNA is TGTGCCAGCAGCTTAGGAACGCCTAGTAATGGCTACACCTTC. It codes for CASSLGTPSNGYTF.

Ten or more counts support this clone. V gene TRBV7-9 combines with J gene TRBJ2-7, with 11 bases aligning to TRBD2. The junction had 6 bases not matched to a gene; V was cut back by 3 bases and J by 2 bases. The CDR3 is 16 residues long. Germline CDR1 is SEHNR and CDR2 is FQNEAQ (reference sequence). Here the CDR3 reads CASSLQTSGNTYEQYF. The CDR3 DNA is TGTGCCAGCAGCTTGCAGACTAGCGGGAATACCTACGAGCAGTACTTC.

This clone came up a few times. This chain joins TRBV19 and TRBJ2-1, with 16 bases lining up with TRBD2. Germline loops: CDR1 LNHDA, CDR2 SQIVND (reference sequence). Losses at the gene ends were 4 bases for V and 0 bases for J; bases not matched to a gene: 12. The CDR3 contains 21 residues. CDR3 sequence (DNA): TGTGCCAGTAGTAAACAGGCGACGGGACTAGCGGGAGGGAGCTCCTACAATGAGCAGTTCTTC. Protein sequence: CASSKQATGLAGGSSYNEQFF. The variable domain in full, with the rest retrieved from reference TRBV19 and TRBJ2-1, is DGGITQSPKYLFRKEGQNVTLSCEQNLNHDAMYWYRQDPGQGLRLIYYSQIVNDFQKGDIAEGYSVSREKKESFPLTVTSAQKNPTAFYLCASSKQATGLAGGSSYNEQFFGPGTRLTVL.

The chain uses TRBV30 and TRBJ1-2; no clear D. Germline values: CDR1 GTSNPN, CDR2 SVGIG (reference sequence). Between the trimmed V and J ends, which lost 2 bases and 3 bases, there was a span of 19 bases. This CDR3 region has 16 residues. CDR3 DNA sequence: TGTGCCTGGAGTTTTGGCGGCAGCGTCGCGGACTATGGCTACACCTTC. This encodes CAWSFGGSVADYGYTF.

This chain's CDR3 is CASSLAGRQLNYGYTF. DNA of the CDR3: TGTGCCAGCAGCTTAGCAGGCAGACAACTTAACTATGGCTACACCTTC. The V and J genes are TRBV13 and TRBJ1-2, with D hard to call. Per the germline V gene, CDR1 is PRHDT and CDR2 is FYEKMQ (reference sequence). V lost 1 base to trimming and J lost 1 base, with 13 bases between them. CDR3 length: 16 residues. Looking up the rest from reference TRBV13 and TRBJ1-2 gives the full variable domain: AAGVIQSPRHLIKEKRETATLKCYPIPRHDTVYWYQQGPGQDPQFLISFYEKMQSDKGSIPDRFSAQQFSDYHSELNMSSLELGDSALYFCASSLAGRQLNYGYTFGSGTRLTVV.

J is TRBJ2-7 and V is TRBV29-1; a possible D gene is TRBD2 (6 bases). Between the trimmed V and J ends, which lost 2 bases and 2 bases, there was a span of 22 bases. The CDR3 covers 17 residues. CDR1 is SQVTM, CDR2 ANQGSEA, per germline. The CDR3 is CSVERASPGAGTYEQYF. CDR3 nucleotide sequence: TGCAGCGTTGAACGGGCCTCTCCAGGAGCGGGCACCTACGAGCAGTACTTC.

A few counts support this clone. The chain has TRBV11-2 and TRBJ2-1; 11 bases are shared with TRBD2. The CDR3 totals 16 residues. Per the germline V gene, CDR1 is SGHAT and CDR2 is FQNNGV. With V trimmed by 5 bases and J by 6 bases, 9 bases remained unmatched. In DNA form, the CDR3 reads TGTGCCAGCAGCCTACATACTAGCGGGAGTGGCAATGAGCAGTTCTTC. Translating it yields CASSLHTSGSGNEQFF.

The gene calls are TRBV6-5 and TRBJ1-2; 8 positions agree with TRBD1. CDR1 MNHEY and CDR2 SVGAGI come from the germline V gene. There are 14 residues in the CDR3. With 1 base clipped from V and 11 bases from J, the junction kept 9 bases outside the gene matches. The CDR3 spells CASSYWQGAPHYTF. The CDR3 DNA reads TGTGCCAGCAGTTACTGGCAGGGGGCTCCACATTACACCTTC.

This chain uses TRBV6-5 with TRBJ2-1; 14 bases are shared with TRBD2. Looked up from germline, CDR1 is MNHEY and CDR2 is SVGAGI. The CDR3 has 16 residues. Losses at the gene ends were 2 bases for V and 6 bases for J; bases not matched to a gene: 3. The CDR3 spells CASSYTGLAGANEQFF. The CDR3 DNA reads TGTGCCAGCAGTTACACGGGACTAGCGGGGGCCAATGAGCAGTTCTTC.

The chain couples TRBV5-1 to TRBJ1-1; tentative D call: TRBD1 (5 bases). The CDR3 runs 13 residues. CDR1 SGHRS and CDR2 YFSETQ come from the germline V gene. Trimming cost V 4 bases and J 6 bases, with 13 bases left between them. The CDR3 spells CASSLDSPPEAFF. The CDR3 DNA reads TGCGCCAGCAGCCTTGACAGTCCCCCTGAAGCTTTCTTT.

The rearrangement joins TRBV4-1 to TRBJ2-7; tentatively, D is TRBD2 (5 bases). Trimming took off 2 bases at V and 1 base at J, with 21 bases between the two ends. CDR3 size: 18 residues. CDR1 is MGHRA, CDR2 YSYEKL, per germline. The CDR3 DNA is TGCGCCAGCAGCCAAAGGCGGGCCGGCGCCTCGGGTTCCTACGAGCAGTACTTC. This encodes CASSQRRAGASGSYEQYF.

The chain is built from TRBV19 and TRBJ1-1; D gene ambiguous. Per germline, CDR1 LNHDA and CDR2 SQIVND (reference sequence). Trimming took 6 bases from V and 3 from J, leaving 14 bases between them. The CDR3 has 14 residues. CDR3 protein: CASRSGSKDTEAFF. In DNA, the CDR3 is TGTGCCAGTAGGTCCGGGTCAAAGGACACTGAAGCTTTCTTT.

This chain links TRBV2 with TRBJ2-1, with a weak D call TRBD2 (5 bases). The CDR3 is 14 residues long. V shed 8 bases and J shed 5 bases, with 16 bases lying between them. Germline V gene lookup returns CDR1 SNHLY and CDR2 FYNNEI. For the CDR3, the DNA is TGTGCCAGCCAAGAGCGGAGCACTAACAATGAGCAGTTCTTC. This encodes CASQERSTNNEQFF.

The chain has TRBV5-4 and TRBJ2-1; tentative D call: TRBD2 (7 bases). The CDR3 has 12 residues. Trimming removed 7 bases from V and 7 bases from J, with 12 bases in between. Germline CDR1 reads SGHNT; CDR2 reads YYREEE (reference sequence). The CDR3 DNA reads as TGTGCCAGCGCAAGGGGGGGGAATGAGCAGTTCTTC. Translated, it gives CASARGGNEQFF.